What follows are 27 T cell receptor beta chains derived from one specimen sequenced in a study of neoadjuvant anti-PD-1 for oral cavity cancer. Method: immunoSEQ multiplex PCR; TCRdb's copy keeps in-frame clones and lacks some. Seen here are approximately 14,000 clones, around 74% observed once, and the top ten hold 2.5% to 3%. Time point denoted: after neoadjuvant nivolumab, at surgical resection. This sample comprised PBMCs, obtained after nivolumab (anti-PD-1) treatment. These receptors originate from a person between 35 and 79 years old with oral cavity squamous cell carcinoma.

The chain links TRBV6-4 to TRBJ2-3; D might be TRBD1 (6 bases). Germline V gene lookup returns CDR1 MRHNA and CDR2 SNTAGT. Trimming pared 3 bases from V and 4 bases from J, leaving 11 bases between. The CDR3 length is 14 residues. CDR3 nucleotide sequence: TGTGCCAGCAGTGAAGGGGGAGCATCAGATACGCAGTATTTT. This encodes CASSEGGASDTQYF.

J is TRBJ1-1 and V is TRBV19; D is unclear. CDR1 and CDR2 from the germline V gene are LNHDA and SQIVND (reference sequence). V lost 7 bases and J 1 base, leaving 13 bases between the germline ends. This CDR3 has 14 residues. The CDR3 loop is CASNIGHSNTEAFF. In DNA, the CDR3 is TGTGCCAGTAATATCGGCCATTCGAACACTGAAGCTTTCTTT.

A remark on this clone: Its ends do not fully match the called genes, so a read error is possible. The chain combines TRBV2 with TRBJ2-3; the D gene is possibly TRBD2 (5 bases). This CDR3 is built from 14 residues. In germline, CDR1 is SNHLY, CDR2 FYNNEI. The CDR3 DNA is TGTGCCAGCAGCGAAGGACTGGCCACAGATACGCAGTATTTT. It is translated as CASSEGLATDTQYF.

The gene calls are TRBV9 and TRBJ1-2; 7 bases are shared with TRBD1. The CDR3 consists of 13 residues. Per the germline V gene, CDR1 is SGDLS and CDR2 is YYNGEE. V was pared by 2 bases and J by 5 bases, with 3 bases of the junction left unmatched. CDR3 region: CASSVQTGYGYTF. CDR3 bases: TGTGCCAGCAGCGTCCAGACAGGGTATGGCTACACCTTC. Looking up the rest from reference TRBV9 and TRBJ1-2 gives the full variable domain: DSGVTQTPKHLITATGQRVTLRCSPRSGDLSVYWYQQSLDQGLQFLIQYYNGEERAKGNILERFSAQQFPDLHSELNLSSLELGDSALYFCASSVQTGYGYTFGSGTRLTVV.

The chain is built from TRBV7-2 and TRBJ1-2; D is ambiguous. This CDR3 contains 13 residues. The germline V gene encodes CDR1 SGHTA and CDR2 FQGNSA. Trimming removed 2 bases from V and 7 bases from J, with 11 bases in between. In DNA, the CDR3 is TGTGCCAGCAGCTTATGGCAGTTTAGTGGCTACACCTTC. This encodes CASSLWQFSGYTF.

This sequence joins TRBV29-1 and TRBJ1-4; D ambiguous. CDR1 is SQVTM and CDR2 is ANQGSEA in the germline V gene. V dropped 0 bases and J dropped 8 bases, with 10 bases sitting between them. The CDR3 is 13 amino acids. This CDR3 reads CSVEDPSLEKLFF. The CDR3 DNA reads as TGCAGCGTTGAAGATCCCTCTCTAGAAAAACTGTTTTTT.

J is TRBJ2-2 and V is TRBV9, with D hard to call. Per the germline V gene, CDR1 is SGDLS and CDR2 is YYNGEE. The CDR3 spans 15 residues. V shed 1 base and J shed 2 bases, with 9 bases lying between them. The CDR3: CASSVRDANTGELFF. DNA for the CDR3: TGTGCCAGCAGCGTAAGGGATGCCAACACCGGGGAGCTGTTTTTT.

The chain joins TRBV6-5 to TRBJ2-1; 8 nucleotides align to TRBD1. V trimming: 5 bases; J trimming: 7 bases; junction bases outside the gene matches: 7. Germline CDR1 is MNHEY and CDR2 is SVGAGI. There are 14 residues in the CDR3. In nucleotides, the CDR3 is TGTGCCAGCAGTCTCTGGGACAGGATAAATGAGCAGTTCTTC. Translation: CASSLWDRINEQFF.

CDR3 residues: CASRLTGVEKLFF. The CDR3, as DNA: TGTGCCAGCAGACTAACAGGGGTTGAAAAACTGTTTTTT. This chain connects TRBV5-8 to TRBJ1-4, with TRBD1 matching 7 bases. The CDR3 totals 13 residues. After removal of 5 bases from V and 7 bases from J, the junction contained 5 bases not matched to a gene. Germline assignment: CDR1 SGHTS and CDR2 YDEGEE.

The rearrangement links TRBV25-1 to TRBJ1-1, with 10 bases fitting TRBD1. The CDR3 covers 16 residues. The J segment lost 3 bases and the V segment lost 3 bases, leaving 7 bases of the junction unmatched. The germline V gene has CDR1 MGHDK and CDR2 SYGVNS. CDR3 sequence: CASSDRRTGGDTEAFF. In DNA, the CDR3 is TGTGCCAGCAGTGATCGAAGGACAGGGGGAGACACTGAAGCTTTCTTT.

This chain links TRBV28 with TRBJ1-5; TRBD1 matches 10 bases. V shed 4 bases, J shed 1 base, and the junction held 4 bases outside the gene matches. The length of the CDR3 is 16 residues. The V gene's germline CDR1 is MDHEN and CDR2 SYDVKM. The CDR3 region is CASSSRTGGSNQPQHF. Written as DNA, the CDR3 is TGTGCCAGCAGTTCCCGGACAGGGGGAAGCAATCAGCCCCAGCATTTT. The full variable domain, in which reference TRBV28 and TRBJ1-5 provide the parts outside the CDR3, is DVKVTQSSRYLVKRTGEKVFLECVQDMDHENMFWYRQDPGLGLRLIYFSYDVKMKEKGDIPEGYSVSREKKERFSLILESASTNQTSMYLCASSSRTGGSNQPQHFGDGTRLSIL.

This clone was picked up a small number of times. The CDR3, as DNA: TGTGCCAGTAGAAACGAGGGTCCACAGGGTCAGCCCCAGCATTTT. The encoded protein is CASRNEGPQGQPQHF. V is TRBV19 and J is TRBJ1-5; possible D gene TRBD1, 6 bases. Trimming cost V 6 bases and J 6 bases, with 18 bases left between them. Germline values: CDR1 LNHDA, CDR2 SQIVND (reference sequence). This CDR3 has 15 amino acids. Full variable domain (outside the CDR3, taken from reference TRBV19 and TRBJ1-5): DGGITQSPKYLFRKEGQNVTLSCEQNLNHDAMYWYRQDPGQGLRLIYYSQIVNDFQKGDIAEGYSVSREKKESFPLTVTSAQKNPTAFYLCASRNEGPQGQPQHFGDGTRLSIL.

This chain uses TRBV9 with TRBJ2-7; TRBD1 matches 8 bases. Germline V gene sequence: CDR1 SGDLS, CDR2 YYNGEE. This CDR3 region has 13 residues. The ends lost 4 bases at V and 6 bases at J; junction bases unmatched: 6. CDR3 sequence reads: CASSPQDRVEQYF. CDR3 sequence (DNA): TGTGCCAGCAGCCCCCAGGACAGGGTCGAGCAGTACTTC.

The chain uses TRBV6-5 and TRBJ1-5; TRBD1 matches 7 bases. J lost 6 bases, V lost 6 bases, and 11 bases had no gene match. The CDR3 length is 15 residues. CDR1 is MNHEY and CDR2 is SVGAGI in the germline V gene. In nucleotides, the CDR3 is TGTGCCAGCAGCTCCCCGCAGGGGGATCTTCAGCCCCAGCATTTT. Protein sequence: CASSSPQGDLQPQHF.

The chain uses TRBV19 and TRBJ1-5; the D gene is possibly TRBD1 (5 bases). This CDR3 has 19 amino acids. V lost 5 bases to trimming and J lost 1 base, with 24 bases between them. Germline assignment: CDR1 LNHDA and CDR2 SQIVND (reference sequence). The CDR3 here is CASSAEPRAAQGSNQPQHF. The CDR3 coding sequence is TGTGCCAGTAGTGCAGAACCCCGGGCAGCTCAGGGCAGCAATCAGCCCCAGCATTTT.

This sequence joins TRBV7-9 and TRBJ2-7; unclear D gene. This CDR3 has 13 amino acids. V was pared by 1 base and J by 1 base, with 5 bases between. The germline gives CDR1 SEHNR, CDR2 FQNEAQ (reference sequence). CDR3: CASSLGPSYEQYF. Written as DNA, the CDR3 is TGTGCCAGCAGCTTAGGGCCTTCCTACGAGCAGTACTTC.

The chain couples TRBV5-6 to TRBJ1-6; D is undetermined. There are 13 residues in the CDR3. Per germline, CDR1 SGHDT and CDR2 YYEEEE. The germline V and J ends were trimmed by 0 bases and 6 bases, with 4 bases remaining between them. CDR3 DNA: TGTGCCAGCAGCTTGGTAGTTAATTCACCCCTCCACTTT. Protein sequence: CASSLVVNSPLHF.

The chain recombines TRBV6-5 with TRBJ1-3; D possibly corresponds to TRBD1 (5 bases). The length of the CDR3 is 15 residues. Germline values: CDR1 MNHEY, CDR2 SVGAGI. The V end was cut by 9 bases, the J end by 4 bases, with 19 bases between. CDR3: CASSTTWGLGNTIYF. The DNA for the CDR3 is TGTGCCAGTTCAACAACTTGGGGCCTCGGAAACACCATATATTTT.

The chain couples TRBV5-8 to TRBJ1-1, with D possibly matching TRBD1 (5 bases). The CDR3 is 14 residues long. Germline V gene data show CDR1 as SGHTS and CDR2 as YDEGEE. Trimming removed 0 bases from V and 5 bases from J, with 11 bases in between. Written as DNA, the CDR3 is TGTGCCAGCAGCTTGGTGGAGGGGCGTACTGAAGCTTTCTTT. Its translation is CASSLVEGRTEAFF.

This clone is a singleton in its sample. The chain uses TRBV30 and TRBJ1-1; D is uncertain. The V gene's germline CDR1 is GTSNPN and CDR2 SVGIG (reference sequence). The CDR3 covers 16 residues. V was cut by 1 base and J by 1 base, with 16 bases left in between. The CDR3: CAWSATDLTPNTEAFF. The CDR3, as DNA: TGTGCCTGGAGTGCCACCGACTTGACACCGAACACTGAAGCTTTCTTT. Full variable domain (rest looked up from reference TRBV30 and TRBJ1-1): SQTIHQWPATLVQPVGSPLSLECTVEGTSNPNLYWYRQAAGRGLQLLFYSVGIGQISSEVPQNLSASRPQDRQFILSSKKLLLSDSGFYLCAWSATDLTPNTEAFFGQGTRLTVV.

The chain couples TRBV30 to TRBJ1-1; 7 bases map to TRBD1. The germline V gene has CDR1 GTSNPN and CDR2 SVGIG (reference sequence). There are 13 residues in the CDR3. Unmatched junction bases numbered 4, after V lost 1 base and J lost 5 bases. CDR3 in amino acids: CAWSDQGGTEAFF. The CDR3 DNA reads TGTGCCTGGAGTGACCAGGGGGGGACTGAAGCTTTCTTT.

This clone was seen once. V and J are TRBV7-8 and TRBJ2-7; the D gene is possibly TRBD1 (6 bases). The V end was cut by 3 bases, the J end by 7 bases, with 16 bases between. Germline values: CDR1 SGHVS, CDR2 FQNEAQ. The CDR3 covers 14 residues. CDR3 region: CASSFSTQGEEQYF. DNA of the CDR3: TGTGCCAGCAGCTTTTCGACACAGGGTGAGGAGCAGTACTTC.

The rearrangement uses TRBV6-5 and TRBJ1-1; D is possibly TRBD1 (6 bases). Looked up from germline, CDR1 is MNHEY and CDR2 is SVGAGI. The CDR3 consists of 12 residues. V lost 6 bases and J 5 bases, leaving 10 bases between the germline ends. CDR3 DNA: TGTGCCAGCAGGGCGGGACAAACTGAAGCTTTCTTT. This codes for CASRAGQTEAFF.

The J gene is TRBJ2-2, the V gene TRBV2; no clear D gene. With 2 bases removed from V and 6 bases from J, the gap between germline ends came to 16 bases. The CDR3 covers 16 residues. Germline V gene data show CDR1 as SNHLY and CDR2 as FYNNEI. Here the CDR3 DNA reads TGTGCCAGCAGTGAAAGTCTGGTTTCGGTCGCCGGGGAGCTGTTTTTT. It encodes CASSESLVSVAGELFF.

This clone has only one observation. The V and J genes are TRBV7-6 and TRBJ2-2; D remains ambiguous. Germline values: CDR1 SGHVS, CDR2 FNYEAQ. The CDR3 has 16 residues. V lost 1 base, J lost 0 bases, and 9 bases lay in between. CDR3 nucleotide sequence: TGTGCCAGCAGCTTAGGAGCGTTCTCGAACACCGGGGAGCTGTTTTTT. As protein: CASSLGAFSNTGELFF.

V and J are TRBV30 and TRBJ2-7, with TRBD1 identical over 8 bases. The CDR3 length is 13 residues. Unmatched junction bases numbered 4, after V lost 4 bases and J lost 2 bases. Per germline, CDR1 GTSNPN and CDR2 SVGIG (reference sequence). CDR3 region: CAWTRQGTYEQYF. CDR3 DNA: TGTGCCTGGACTCGACAGGGGACCTACGAGCAGTACTTC.

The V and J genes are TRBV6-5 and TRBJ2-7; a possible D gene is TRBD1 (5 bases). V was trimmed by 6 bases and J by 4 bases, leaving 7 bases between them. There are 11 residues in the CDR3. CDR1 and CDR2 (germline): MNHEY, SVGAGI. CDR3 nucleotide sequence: TGTGCCAGCAGGCAGGGTTACGAGCAGTACTTC. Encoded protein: CASRQGYEQYF.